This T cell receptor beta chain was captured by sequencing in a study of blood T cell repertoires in COVID-19 (dated by TCRdb to 2020 to 2022). About the full investigation: Samples covering the acute and convalescent phases of COVID-19 were provided by collaborators in the United States, Italy and Spain. The prospective study material was composed of cDNA or gDNA derived from T cells, B-cell-depleted T cells, or PBMCs. Subjects who had been exposed to COVID-19, were actively infected with it, or had recovered from it provided the deeply sampled blood TCRbeta repertoires that made up the dataset. The repertoires were released in a freely available public database intended as a resource for research on the immune response to SARS-CoV-2. The samples were drawn from the first 160 participants of the ongoing ImmuneRACE study and from 1,200 or so subjects provided by 6 global collaborators. Nearly every sample came with metadata listing a de-identified subject ID, COVID-19 status, age in years and sex. Where available, HLA class I and class II types were taken from metadata supplied by the sample provider and were not determined by assay-based typing.

Whole blood was collected in K2EDTA tubes by collaborating institutions according to the institutions' own protocols. For TCRbeta analysis, collaborators shipped samples as frozen whole blood, isolated PBMCs, or DNA extracted from either of those sample types. Measured from the cysteine to the phenylalanine, the CDR3 is 16 residues long. The read is trimmed to its CDR3 DNA, 48 bases read in frame from base 1. The germline V gene yields MNHNS for CDR1 and SASEGT for CDR2. Trimming at the junction amounts to 0 bases on V and 6 bases on J, and the germline ends lie 15 bases apart. Study-wide conclusions, independent of this receptor: The amount of clinical and demographic metadata varied by source and participant and was provided uncurated.

TCRbeta CDR3 regions were amplified from genomic DNA using the immunoSEQ Assay, a bias-controlled multiplex PCR. Turning to the authors' computational methods: Nucleated cell counts per sample were estimated from amplification of reference gene primers within the assay. To quantify the absolute abundance of each unique TCRbeta CDR3 rearrangement, sequence reads were collapsed and filtered. For each sample, productive Simpson clonality was calculated as the square root of Simpson's diversity index across productive rearrangements. The source is immuneACCESS, and TCRdb retained only in-frame sequences with V and J called. Part of the clones is not carried over; for the studies checked, unresolved V genes explain less than half of this, and the remainder is unexplained. For V, J and clone size, that table is used; D and trimming come from the DNA. In all, the sample holds around 68,000 clones, and over 75% of those were seen once. The ten largest clones capture 6.5% to 8% of the sample.

In its sample, this clone was seen a few times. The antigen it binds to is not known. No much larger clonotype is one base removed from it; base qualities were not supplied. The sequencing sample was made of peripheral blood. Recombination linked TRBV6-1 to TRBJ1-5; the D gene is perhaps TRBD1, on 6 matching bases. This TCR came from a man aged 50 or older with active COVID-19. The DNA is TGTGCCAGCAGTGAAGCTAACAGGGCCGTTGGTCAGCCCCAGCATTTT. This sequence encodes CASSEANRAVGQPQHF.